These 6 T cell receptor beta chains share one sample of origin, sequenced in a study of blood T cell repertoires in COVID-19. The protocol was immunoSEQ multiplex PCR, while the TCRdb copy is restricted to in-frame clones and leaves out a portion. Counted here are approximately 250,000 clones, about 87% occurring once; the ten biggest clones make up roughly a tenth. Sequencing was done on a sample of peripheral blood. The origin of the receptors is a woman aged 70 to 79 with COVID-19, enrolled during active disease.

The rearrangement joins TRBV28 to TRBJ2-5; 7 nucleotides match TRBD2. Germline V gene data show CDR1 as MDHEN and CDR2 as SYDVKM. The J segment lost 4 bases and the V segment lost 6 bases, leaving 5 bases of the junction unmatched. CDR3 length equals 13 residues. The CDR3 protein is CASRRTRGETQYF. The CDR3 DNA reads TGTGCCAGCAGGCGGACTAGGGGAGAGACCCAGTACTTC. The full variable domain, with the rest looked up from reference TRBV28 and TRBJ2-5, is DVKVTQSSRYLVKRTGEKVFLECVQDMDHENMFWYRQDPGLGLRLIYFSYDVKMKEKGDIPEGYSVSREKKERFSLILESASTNQTSMYLCASRRTRGETQYFGPGTRLLVL.

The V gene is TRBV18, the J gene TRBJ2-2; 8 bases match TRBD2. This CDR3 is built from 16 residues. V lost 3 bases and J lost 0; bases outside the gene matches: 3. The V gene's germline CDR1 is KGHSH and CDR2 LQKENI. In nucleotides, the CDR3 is TGTGCCAGCTCACCGTCGGGGGGGTCGAACACCGGGGAGCTGTTTTTT. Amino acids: CASSPSGGSNTGELFF.

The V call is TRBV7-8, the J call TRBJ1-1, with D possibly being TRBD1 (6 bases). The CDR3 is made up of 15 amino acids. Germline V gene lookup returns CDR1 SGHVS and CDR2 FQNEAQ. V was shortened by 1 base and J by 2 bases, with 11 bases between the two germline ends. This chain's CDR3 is CASSLGVGGNTEAFF. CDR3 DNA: TGTGCCAGCAGCTTAGGGGTAGGGGGAAACACTGAAGCTTTCTTT.

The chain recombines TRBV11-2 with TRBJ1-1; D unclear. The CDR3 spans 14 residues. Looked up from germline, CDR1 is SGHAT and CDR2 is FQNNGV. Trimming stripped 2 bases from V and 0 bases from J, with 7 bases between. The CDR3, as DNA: TGTGCCAGCAGCTTACAGATCTTGAACACTGAAGCTTTCTTT. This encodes CASSLQILNTEAFF.

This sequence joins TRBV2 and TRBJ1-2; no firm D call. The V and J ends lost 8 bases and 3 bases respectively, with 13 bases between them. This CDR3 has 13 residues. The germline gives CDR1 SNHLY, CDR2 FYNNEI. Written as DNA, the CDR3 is TGTGCCAGCGGGTTCGACGGGTACTATGGCTACACCTTC. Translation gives CASGFDGYYGYTF.

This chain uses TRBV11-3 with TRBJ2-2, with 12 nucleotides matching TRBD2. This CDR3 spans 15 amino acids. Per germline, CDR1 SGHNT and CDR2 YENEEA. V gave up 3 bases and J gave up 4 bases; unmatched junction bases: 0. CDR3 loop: CASSLGLAGTGELFF. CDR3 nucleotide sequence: TGTGCCAGCAGCTTGGGACTAGCGGGCACCGGGGAGCTGTTTTTT.